This TCR beta chain was profiled in a study of beta chain features in type 1 diabetes. Of the isolated RNA, all was reverse transcribed, and so the sequenced material was expressed TCRB transcripts. Here immunoSEQ multiplex PCR was the method, and the copy in TCRdb shows in-frame clones only, minus some. The sample holds roughly 50,000 clones; 35% to 50% are singletons and the top ten take 1.4% to 1.5%. V shed 6 bases and J shed 4 bases, with 16 bases lying between them. From germline, CDR1 is MNHNS and CDR2 SASEGT. The CDR3 has 14 amino acids. On this clone: What it recognizes is unknown.

Study conclusions and caveats: These data did not resolve whether HLA type affects TCRB rearrangement. Patients with Type 1 diabetes showed moderately but significantly shorter TCRB CDR3s in all four CD4+ subsets.

CD4+ naive, central memory, regulatory and stem cell-like memory subsets were isolated by sorting on CD45RO/CCR7/CD25/CD127/CD95/CD27. The origin of this receptor is a man aged 25 to 40 with type 1 diabetes. Sequenced sample: Tregs from blood. The rearrangement links TRBV6-1 to TRBJ2-7, with D possibly TRBD2 on 5 matching bases. CDR3 coding DNA: TGTGCCAGCAGCCTTCTGATCGGCGGGTACGAGCAGTACTTC. This codes for CASSLLIGGYEQYF.